These T cell receptor beta chains were read from a single sample in a study of blood T cells in healthy people across ages. MiXCR was run by TCRdb on the 5' RACE reads, yielding one entry per CDR3 protein. This sample has around 690,000 distinct CDR3 sequences, with about 53% found just once. Sequencing input: blood. These receptors all stem from a man aged 55 to 70 in good health. Both conserved end residues are part of each CDR3.

-,16,TRBV13,CASSFRGPVLSYEQYF
TRBJ2-3,15,TRBV7-2,CASSPPGQGTDTQYF
TRBJ2-3,16,TRBV20-1,CSARDGQRGYTDTQYF
TRBJ2-5,18,TRBV7-9,CASSPSRFRQGPRETQYF
TRBJ2-1,14,TRBV11-2,CASSLTHRNNEQFF
TRBJ2-1,16,TRBV15,CATSRAGTGGYNEQFF
TRBJ2-1,16,TRBV5-1,CASSLDGEGKNNEQFF
TRBJ2-1,11,TRBV29-1,CSVFIGNEQFF
TRBJ2-1,15,TRBV7-2,CASSLANPRYNEQFF
TRBJ2-1,17,TRBV27,CASSLYPPGQGYNEQFF
TRBJ2-2,16,TRBV20-1,CSARPGGRPNTGELFF
TRBJ2-7,11,TRBV14,CASGGPYEQYF
TRBJ2-1,13,TRBV13,CASNFGRANEQFF
TRBJ2-7,14,TRBV2,CASSESGQAYEQYF
TRBJ2-5,13,TRBV6-2/TRBV6-3,CASSYGRLETQYF
TRBJ1-1,16,TRBV10-3,CAISARTPGGTTEAFF
TRBJ1-2,16,TRBV14,CASSQNRQGAGRGYTF
TRBJ2-5,14,TRBV5-1,CASSLAREEETQYF
-,15,TRBV9,CASSVGGTPYNEQYF
TRBJ2-7,15,TRBV25-1,CASTPVSGRGYEQYF
TRBJ2-3,16,TRBV7-2,CASSLGVVVRVDTQYF
TRBJ2-5,15,TRBV5-1,CASSPEASRRETQYF
TRBJ2-4,18,TRBV11-1,CASSLTSDRDLAKNIQYF
TRBJ2-5,13,TRBV7-6,CASSLTILETQYF
TRBJ2-1,14,TRBV2,CASKGAVSYNEQFF
TRBJ2-5,12,TRBV6-2/TRBV6-3,CASSYRGSEQYF
TRBJ2-5,13,TRBV10-3,CASALLGQETQYF
TRBJ1-2,15,TRBV10-2,CATYSSADGVYGYTF
-,14,TRBV6-2/TRBV6-3,CASSLDRNKNIQYF
TRBJ2-7,11,TRBV7-9,CASSRSYEQYF
TRBJ2-5,13,TRBV20-1,CSARRGQGETQYF
TRBJ1-2,14,TRBV29-1,CSVESGQGFGGYTF
TRBJ2-1,12,TRBV6-2/TRBV6-3,CASSRKGNEQFF
TRBJ2-7,14,TRBV21-1,CASSNHQGAGEQYF
TRBJ1-5,13,TRBV7-2,CASSLGFGQPQHF
TRBJ1-2,12,TRBV5-1,CASTGTGGSYTF
TRBJ2-1,13,TRBV6-5,CASSNNRYNEQFF
TRBJ2-7,13,TRBV28,CASSVSGTGDRYF
TRBJ2-5,14,TRBV20-1,CSARDEGGPETQYF
TRBJ2-1,15,TRBV6-2/TRBV6-3,CASTHGGAGYNEQFF
TRBJ2-1,14,TRBV29-1,CSVGGRGRGYEQFF
TRBJ2-5,15,TRBV5-1,CASSQGQGVKETQYF
TRBJ2-7,15,TRBV20-1,CSATTGTGVSYEQYF
TRBJ1-2,13,TRBV29-1,CSVMGGRTYGYTF
TRBJ2-5,14,TRBV6-6,CASSGVADQETQYF
-,16,TRBV7-9,CASSLAPDRYYYEQYF
TRBJ1-3,16,TRBV3-1,CASSRQRTGPGNTIYF
TRBJ2-1,14,TRBV6-1,CASSDGGPNNEQFF
TRBJ2-3,14,TRBV20-1,CSASPGGHTDTQYF
TRBJ1-1,15,TRBV3-1,CASSQTGTGGTEAFF
TRBJ2-1,15,TRBV20-1,CSAPLAGGPDNEQFF
-,17,TRBV7-8,CASSLGDQGVALETQYF
TRBJ2-7,15,TRBV7-2,CASRPTSGSIYEQYF